The 28 T cell receptor beta chains below all came from one sample that was sequenced in a study of T cell responses to AZD1222 COVID-19 vaccine. Here immunoSEQ multiplex PCR was the method, and the copy in TCRdb shows in-frame clones only, minus some. The sample consists of some 99,000 clones, about 90% of them appearing once. The sequences come from peripheral blood, collected 28 days after the second AZD1222 dose. Every receptor here comes from an adult who received the AZD1222 COVID-19 vaccine.

The J gene is TRBJ2-1, the V gene TRBV2; 7 positions agree with TRBD1. The CDR3 spans 12 residues. V lost 9 bases, J lost 6 bases, and 5 bases stayed unmatched. From germline, CDR1 is SNHLY and CDR2 FYNNEI. CDR3 amino acids: CARGRDSNEQFF. The CDR3 region has the DNA TGTGCCAGGGGTCGGGACAGCAATGAGCAGTTCTTC.

This chain joins TRBV5-4 and TRBJ1-1, with D hard to call. Germline V gene lookup returns CDR1 SGHNT and CDR2 YYREEE (reference sequence). V dropped 4 bases and J dropped 6 bases, with 16 bases sitting between them. The CDR3 sequence is 14 residues long. This CDR3 is CASSPFQEIPEAFF. In DNA, the CDR3 is TGTGCCAGCAGCCCCTTCCAGGAGATCCCTGAAGCTTTCTTT.

The chain uses TRBV27 and TRBJ2-7; D gene unclear. The V and J ends lost 5 bases and 3 bases respectively, with 11 bases between them. Germline CDR1 reads MNHEY; CDR2 reads SMNVEV (reference sequence). The CDR3 contains 13 residues. This chain's CDR3 is CASSGHLNYEQYF. CDR3 bases: TGTGCCAGCAGTGGGCACTTGAACTACGAGCAGTACTTC.

This clone was counted between two and nine times. The V and J genes are TRBV7-9 and TRBJ1-2; 8 bases match TRBD1. Trimming at V came to 5 bases and at J to 4 bases, leaving 6 bases not matched to a gene. CDR1 SEHNR and CDR2 FQNEAQ come from the germline V gene (reference sequence). The CDR3 spans 14 residues. The CDR3 loop reads CASSLEDRVYGYTF. The DNA of the CDR3 is TGTGCCAGCAGCCTAGAGGACAGGGTCTATGGCTACACCTTC.

The rearrangement links TRBV12-3 or TRBV12-4 to TRBJ1-3; D gene unclear. The V gene lost 1 base and the J gene lost 4 bases, with 5 bases spanning the gap. The CDR3 is 13 residues long. CDR3 protein: CASSLDLGNTIYF. The CDR3 DNA reads TGTGCCAGCAGTTTAGACCTCGGAAACACCATATATTTT.

The chain joins TRBV30 to TRBJ2-7; no definite D call. Germline V lookup: CDR1 GTSNPN, CDR2 SVGIG (reference sequence). The CDR3 is 11 amino acids. The V end lost 6 bases, the J end lost 4 bases, and 10 bases lay between the germline ends. DNA of the CDR3: TGTGCCTGCAAGCGTTCATACGAGCAGTACTTC. Its protein product is CACKRSYEQYF.

This clone was seen only once. The chain links TRBV3-1 (or the pseudogene TRBV3-2) to TRBJ1-1; 9 bases agree with TRBD1. The CDR3 has 15 amino acids. Germline-derived CDR1 and CDR2 are LGHDT and YNNKEL (reference sequence). Germline trimming cut 1 base from V and 5 bases from J; bases unmatched to any gene: 5. The CDR3 nucleotides read TGTGCCAGCAGCCAAGGACCAGACAGGGGGACTGAAGCTTTCTTT. Protein: CASSQGPDRGTEAFF.

This sequence joins TRBV20-1 and TRBJ1-2; 7 positions match TRBD1. The CDR3 spans 13 residues. Germline CDR1 reads DFQATT; CDR2 reads SNEGSKA (reference sequence). The ends lost 3 bases at V and 5 bases at J; junction bases unmatched: 6. The CDR3 region has the DNA TGCAGTGCTAGTGGTGCAGGGGGATATGGCTACACCTTC. Encoded protein: CSASGAGGYGYTF.

The gene calls are TRBV11-2 and TRBJ1-1, with D perhaps TRBD1 (6 bases). Germline V gives CDR1 SGHAT, CDR2 FQNNGV. Trimming took 2 bases from V and 3 from J, leaving 13 bases between them. The CDR3 contains 15 residues. For the CDR3, the DNA is TGTGCCAGCAGCTTAAGGAACAGGGCCGACACTGAAGCTTTCTTT. Its translation is CASSLRNRADTEAFF. The full variable domain, its missing parts supplied by reference TRBV11-2 and TRBJ1-1, is EAGVAQSPRYKIIEKRQSVAFWCNPISGHATLYWYQQILGQGPKLLIQFQNNGVVDDSQLPKDRFSAERLKGVDSTLKIQPAKLEDSAVYLCASSLRNRADTEAFFGQGTRLTVV.

The gene calls are TRBV11-2 and TRBJ2-7, with 9 bases lining up with TRBD2. This CDR3 has 14 amino acids. The germline CDR1 and CDR2 sequences are SGHAT and FQNNGV. Germline trimming cut 5 bases from V and 3 bases from J; bases unmatched to any gene: 5. The CDR3: CASSEGLANYEQYF. CDR3 DNA: TGTGCCAGCAGCGAGGGACTAGCTAACTACGAGCAGTACTTC.

This rearrangement joins TRBV18 to TRBJ1-1, with TRBD1 matching 8 bases. J was trimmed by 2 bases and V by 5 bases; bases with no gene match: 4. In germline, CDR1 is KGHSH, CDR2 LQKENI. This CDR3 contains 14 residues. CDR3 bases: TGTGCCAGCTCATTTGGACAGGGCAACACTGAAGCTTTCTTT. Residues: CASSFGQGNTEAFF.

The chain is built from TRBV4-2 and TRBJ1-3; D unclear. The germline gives CDR1 LGHNA, CDR2 YNFKEQ. The CDR3 consists of 15 residues. Trimming pared 0 bases from V and 4 bases from J, leaving 10 bases between. CDR3 amino acids: CASSQELSWGNTIYF. The CDR3 DNA reads TGTGCCAGCAGCCAAGAACTTAGTTGGGGAAACACCATATATTTT.

V and J are TRBV27 and TRBJ1-5, with 8 bases matching TRBD1. Germline CDR1 MNHEY, CDR2 SMNVEV (reference sequence). The V and J ends lost 5 bases and 4 bases, in that order; junction bases with no gene match: 10. The CDR3 loop spans 16 amino acids. The CDR3 sequence is CASSPRQGLPNQPQHF. The DNA of the CDR3 is TGTGCCAGCAGTCCTAGACAGGGGCTTCCGAATCAGCCCCAGCATTTT.

The rearrangement links TRBV15 to TRBJ1-2, with D perhaps matching TRBD1 (5 bases). The length of the CDR3 is 15 residues. Between the trimmed V and J ends, which lost 0 bases and 8 bases, there was a span of 16 bases. CDR1 and CDR2 (germline): LNHNV, YYDKDF (reference sequence). The CDR3 DNA reads as TGTGCCACCAGCAGAGAATCAGGGTTGGGTTCGGGCTACACCTTC. Translated: CATSRESGLGSGYTF.

The chain couples TRBV20-1 to TRBJ1-2, with a weak D call TRBD1 (6 bases). V lost 3 bases, J lost 6 bases, and 17 bases lay in between. CDR3 size: 14 residues. The germline V gene has CDR1 DFQATT and CDR2 SNEGSKA (reference sequence). CDR3 coding DNA: TGCAGTGCTAGTGCTATGGGGGGGCGGGATGGCTACACCTTC. Its translation: CSASAMGGRDGYTF.

V gene TRBV10-3 combines with J gene TRBJ2-3; no clear D. This CDR3 is built from 15 residues. The germline V gene has CDR1 ENHRY and CDR2 SYGVKD. V was trimmed by 0 bases and J by 5 bases, leaving 12 bases between them. CDR3 protein: CAISESRLLGDTQYF. DNA for the CDR3: TGTGCCATCAGTGAGTCGAGACTTTTAGGAGATACGCAGTATTTT.

The CDR3 spells CAISERDRRGYEQYF. CDR3 DNA sequence: TGTGCCATCAGTGAGCGGGACCGCCGGGGGTACGAGCAGTACTTC. This rearrangement joins TRBV10-3 to TRBJ2-7, with D tentatively TRBD2 (6 bases). Germline values: CDR1 ENHRY, CDR2 SYGVKD. There are 15 residues in the CDR3. Trimming removed 2 bases from V and 4 bases from J, with 15 bases in between.

The chain links TRBV24-1 to TRBJ2-2; either TRBD1 or TRBD2 may supply D (5 bases each). This CDR3 contains 13 residues. Trimming pared 7 bases from V and 5 bases from J, leaving 10 bases between. Germline values: CDR1 KGHDR, CDR2 SFDVKD. CDR3 sequence: CATRYGTTGELFF. The CDR3 DNA sequence: TGTGCCACCAGATATGGGACGACCGGGGAGCTGTTTTTT.

A remark on this clone: At the DNA level, this CDR3 is encoded by other sequences in the same sample as well. The genes are TRBV5-4 and TRBJ2-3; 15 bases are shared with TRBD2. CDR1 and CDR2 from the germline V gene are SGHNT and YYREEE (reference sequence). The CDR3 extends over 16 amino acids. J lost 4 bases, V lost 3 bases, and 3 bases had no gene match. For the CDR3, the DNA is TGTGCCAGCAGCTCCGGACTAGCGGGAGGGTCAGATACGCAGTATTTT. As protein: CASSSGLAGGSDTQYF.

V gene TRBV6-5 combines with J gene TRBJ2-1; perhaps TRBD2 as D (5 bases). The CDR3 consists of 13 residues. Germline lookup yields CDR1 MNHEY and CDR2 SVGAGI. V was pared by 7 bases and J by 9 bases, with 16 bases between. CDR3 region: CASIPAVAGEQFF. CDR3 sequence (DNA): TGTGCCAGCATCCCAGCCGTTGCGGGTGAGCAGTTCTTC.

The J gene is TRBJ1-2, the V gene TRBV6-5, with 9 bases fitting TRBD1. Per germline, CDR1 MNHEY and CDR2 SVGAGI. The CDR3 totals 15 residues. After removal of 10 bases from V and 8 bases from J, the junction contained 17 bases not matched to a gene. CDR3 in DNA: TGTGCCACCAATTTAGGGGGACAGGGAAAACGGGGCTACACCTTC. Translation gives CATNLGGQGKRGYTF.

The CDR3 nucleotides read TGTGCCAGCAGTGAAGCTCCGGGACTGTTAACAATGAGTGGGCAGTTCTTC. Protein: CASSEAPGLLTMSGQFF. The rearrangement joins TRBV5-4 to TRBJ2-1, with D possibly TRBD2 on 6 matching bases. The CDR3 contains 17 residues. Germline CDR1 and CDR2: SGHNT and YYREEE (reference sequence). Trimming took off 5 bases at V and 12 bases at J, with 30 bases between the two ends.

The chain is built from TRBV19 and TRBJ2-7, with D perhaps being TRBD1 or TRBD2 (5 bases each). Trimming removed 10 bases at V and 6 bases at J, with 13 bases between. CDR1 and CDR2 from the germline V gene are LNHDA and SQIVND (reference sequence). The CDR3 loop spans 11 amino acids. DNA for the CDR3: TGTGCCATCGGGACGGCGGGCGAGCAGTACTTC. Its translation: CAIGTAGEQYF.

This clone appeared once. The gene calls are TRBV30 and TRBJ1-3; unclear D gene. Germline-derived CDR1 and CDR2 are GTSNPN and SVGIG (reference sequence). Trimming took off 3 bases at V and 0 bases at J, with 12 bases between the two ends. The CDR3 has 15 residues. CDR3 nucleotide sequence: TGTGCCTGGAGACGGACTAGTGGCTCTGGAAACACCATATATTTT. Its translation: CAWRRTSGSGNTIYF.

The chain is built from TRBV12-3 or TRBV12-4 and TRBJ2-7, with 11 bases fitting TRBD2. Trimming cost V 10 bases and J 6 bases; bases outside gene matches: 8. This CDR3 region has 13 residues. DNA of the CDR3: TGTGCCACTTCCGGGACTAGCGGTTTCGAGCAGTACTTC. This sequence encodes CATSGTSGFEQYF.

This sequence joins TRBV2 and TRBJ1-2; D unresolved. The germline V gene encodes CDR1 SNHLY and CDR2 FYNNEI. The CDR3 covers 14 residues. V lost 1 base and J 4 bases, leaving 10 bases between the germline ends. Here the CDR3 reads CASSEGPNSYGYTF. In nucleotides, the CDR3 is TGTGCCAGCAGTGAAGGTCCGAACAGCTATGGCTACACCTTC.

J is TRBJ2-5 and V is TRBV4-1; D may correspond to TRBD1 or TRBD2 (6 bases each). The germline V gene has CDR1 MGHRA and CDR2 YSYEKL. The CDR3 length is 17 residues. V was clipped by 0 bases and J by 5 bases, with 19 bases between them. The CDR3 here is CASSQDVTGWAGETQYF. CDR3 sequence (DNA): TGCGCCAGCAGCCAAGATGTAACAGGGTGGGCGGGGGAGACCCAGTACTTC.

The sample holds a few counts of this clone. The V gene is TRBV24-1, the J gene TRBJ1-5; 8 nucleotides agree with TRBD1. The CDR3 length is 14 residues. Unmatched junction bases numbered 4, after V lost 4 bases and J lost 6 bases. CDR1 and CDR2 (germline): KGHDR, SFDVKD. Here the CDR3 DNA reads TGTGCCACCAGTGACCCAGGGGGCCGTCAGCCCCAGCATTTT. Its translation is CATSDPGGRQPQHF.